Each of the 21 T cell receptor beta chains below was sequenced from the same sample in a study of low-dose radiotherapy and immunotherapy resistance in tumors. Time point defined: before trial treatment. Alpha- and beta-chain coverage of first-strand cDNA came from TRAV- and TRBV-specific primers. TCR amplification used roughly 20 PCR cycles, a constant-region primer and a V-primer adapter. Each CDR3 protein is one row after TCRdb ran MiXCR on the reads. In the table there are 55,000 to 80,000 distinct CDR3 sequences, 26% of which are singletons. Material: PBMCs, obtained before treatment. All receptors come from a male donor with rectosigmoid adenocarcinoma.

At least ten counts were recorded for this clonotype. V gene TRBV6-6 combines with J gene TRBJ1-2, with D maybe TRBD1 (5 bases). V shed 4 bases and J shed 7 bases, with 19 bases lying between them. The CDR3 covers 15 residues. The germline CDR1 and CDR2 sequences are MNHNY and SVGAGI (reference sequence). CDR3 sequence reads: CASSSLQGEIGGYTF. The CDR3 DNA reads TGTGCCAGCAGTTCCCTCCAGGGTGAAATAGGTGGCTACACCTTC.

This clonotype was recorded at least ten times. The gene calls are TRBV27 and TRBJ2-3; 9 nucleotides line up with TRBD2. The CDR3 has 15 residues. V was pared by 6 bases and J by 3 bases, with 7 bases of the junction left unmatched. Per the germline V gene, CDR1 is MNHEY and CDR2 is SMNVEV (reference sequence). The CDR3 region is CASRKGGGVTDTQYF. The CDR3 coding sequence is TGTGCCAGCAGAAAGGGCGGGGGGGTTACAGATACGCAGTATTTT.

Points on this clonotype: A much larger clone is a single base away; this may be a read error. The chain uses TRBV27 and TRBJ2-7; D unclear. Germline CDR1 reads MNHEY; CDR2 reads SMNVEV (reference sequence). V was trimmed by 5 bases and J by 2 bases, leaving 19 bases between them. The CDR3 has 16 amino acids. The CDR3 here is CASSPLRELSPYEQYF. CDR3 sequence (DNA): TGTGCCAGCAGTCCCCTGCGCGAACTTTCCCCCTACGAGCAGTACTTC.

The sample holds many counts of this clonotype. The chain employs TRBV7-8 and TRBJ1-5; D is uncertain. The V gene lost 4 bases and the J gene lost 0 bases, with 7 bases spanning the gap. Per germline, CDR1 SGHVS and CDR2 FQNEAQ. This CDR3 region has 14 residues. The CDR3 region is CASSWGNSNQPQHF. CDR3 bases: TGTGCCAGCAGCTGGGGTAATAGCAATCAGCCCCAGCATTTT.

This clonotype was found many times. The chain employs TRBV3-1 and TRBJ2-4, with 10 nucleotides matching TRBD1. V was pared by 5 bases and J by 8 bases, with 6 bases of the junction left unmatched. The CDR3 totals 14 residues. Germline V gene sequence: CDR1 LGHDT, CDR2 YNNKEL (reference sequence). This CDR3 is CASSGDRGVYIQYF. Here the CDR3 DNA reads TGTGCCAGCAGCGGGGACAGGGGAGTGTACATTCAGTACTTC.

This clonotype was seen a single time. The V call is TRBV6-5, the J call TRBJ2-1, with D unclear. This CDR3 contains 14 residues. The germline V gene has CDR1 MNHEY and CDR2 SVGAGI. The V gene lost 7 bases and the J gene lost 0 bases, with 10 bases spanning the gap. CDR3 bases: TGTGCCAGCATGACACTTAGCTCCTACAATGAGCAGTTCTTC. It translates to CASMTLSSYNEQFF.

This clonotype was seen many times. The J gene is TRBJ2-2, the V gene TRBV29-1, with 8 bases lining up with TRBD2. Germline V CDR1 and CDR2: SQVTM, ANQGSEA. J lost 0 bases, V lost 1 base, and 10 bases had no gene match. The CDR3 totals 18 residues. CDR3 region: CSVEGWVGRDTNTGELFF. Written as DNA, the CDR3 is TGCAGCGTTGAAGGATGGGTCGGGAGGGATACGAACACCGGGGAGCTGTTTTTT.

There are many counts of this clonotype. The chain has TRBV5-6 and TRBJ2-6, with no clear D. Germline lookup yields CDR1 SGHDT and CDR2 YYEEEE. V was pared by 0 bases and J by 13 bases, with 8 bases between. The CDR3 contains 12 residues. CDR3 nucleotide sequence: TGTGCCAGCAGCTTGGGTAGGGTGGTCCTGACTTTC. This encodes CASSLGRVVLTF.

This clonotype was picked up many times. This chain connects TRBV6-2 or TRBV6-3 to TRBJ2-1; TRBD2 matches 7 bases. Germline V gene lookup returns CDR1 MNHEY and CDR2 SVGEGT. The CDR3 covers 15 residues. V was clipped by 5 bases and J by 0 bases; unmatched bases: 4. CDR3 protein: CASSATSHSYNEQFF. The CDR3 region has the DNA TGTGCCAGCAGTGCGACTAGCCACTCCTACAATGAGCAGTTCTTC.

This sequence joins TRBV27 and TRBJ2-1; 9 bases are shared with TRBD2. V gave up 6 bases and J gave up 6 bases; unmatched junction bases: 9. The germline V gene encodes CDR1 MNHEY and CDR2 SMNVEV (reference sequence). This CDR3 region has 15 residues. CDR3 DNA: TGTGCCAGCAGCTACACGCGGGAGGGCCCCAATGAGCAGTTCTTC. Its translation: CASSYTREGPNEQFF.

This clonotype appeared many times. The chain employs TRBV28 and TRBJ1-3; 9 bases agree with TRBD1. Germline CDR1 MDHEN, CDR2 SYDVKM. After removal of 8 bases from V and 0 bases from J, the junction contained 14 bases not matched to a gene. This CDR3 has 18 residues. CDR3 sequence: CASGSGTGFLRSGNTIYF. Written as DNA, the CDR3 is TGTGCCAGCGGGTCCGGGACAGGGTTTCTTCGCTCTGGAAACACCATATATTTT.

This clonotype was detected ten times or more. The chain is built from TRBV7-2 and TRBJ2-5, with a possible D match to TRBD2 (7 bases). This CDR3 contains 15 residues. With 7 bases removed from V and 5 bases from J, the gap between germline ends came to 20 bases. CDR1 is SGHTA, CDR2 FQGNSA, per germline. The chain's CDR3 is CASTPGGGRLETQYF. The CDR3 DNA reads as TGTGCCAGCACCCCTGGGGGGGGGCGCTTGGAGACCCAGTACTTC.

A word on this clonotype: A read error may produce the germline difference seen at one junction end. V usage is TRBV29-1 and J usage is TRBJ2-2; 8 positions match TRBD1. The CDR3 is 14 residues long. Per the germline V gene, CDR1 is SQVTM and CDR2 is ANQGSEA. CDR3 nucleotides: TGCAGCGTTCAAGAACAGGGGGACACCGGGGAGCTGTTTTTT. Translating it yields CSVQEQGDTGELFF.

This clonotype was recorded at least ten times. V and J are TRBV28 and TRBJ2-1; D is tentatively TRBD1 or TRBD2 (5 bases each). Trimming took 4 bases from V and 15 from J, leaving 10 bases between them. Germline values: CDR1 MDHEN, CDR2 SYDVKM. The CDR3 is made up of 10 amino acids. The CDR3 reads CASSSGPSFF. DNA for the CDR3: TGTGCCAGCAGTTCGGGGCCGTCGTTCTTC. Supplemented by reference TRBV28 and TRBJ2-1, the full variable domain reads DVKVTQSSRYLVKRTGEKVFLECVQDMDHENMFWYRQDPGLGLRLIYFSYDVKMKEKGDIPEGYSVSREKKERFSLILESASTNQTSMYLCASSSGPSFFGPGTRLTVL.

The table lists this clonotype with many counts. The V gene is TRBV27, the J gene TRBJ2-1; maybe TRBD1 (6 bases). The CDR3 is 17 amino acids. Germline assignment: CDR1 MNHEY and CDR2 SMNVEV (reference sequence). Trimming cost V 1 base and J 5 bases, with 18 bases left between them. CDR3 in amino acids: CASSLFSYGQRNNEQFF. CDR3 nucleotide sequence: TGTGCCAGCAGTTTATTTTCTTACGGACAGAGGAACAATGAGCAGTTCTTC.

This clonotype was observed at least ten times. The chain combines TRBV28 with TRBJ2-1, with 9 bases that match TRBD2. The V segment lost 3 bases and the J segment 2 bases; nucleotides outside the gene matches: 8. Germline V gene lookup returns CDR1 MDHEN and CDR2 SYDVKM. The CDR3 runs 17 residues. Here the CDR3 reads CASSFWSGGGAYNEQFF. CDR3 in DNA: TGTGCCAGCAGTTTCTGGTCGGGCGGGGGGGCCTACAATGAGCAGTTCTTC. Supplemented by reference TRBV28 and TRBJ2-1, the full variable domain reads DVKVTQSSRYLVKRTGEKVFLECVQDMDHENMFWYRQDPGLGLRLIYFSYDVKMKEKGDIPEGYSVSREKKERFSLILESASTNQTSMYLCASSFWSGGGAYNEQFFGPGTRLTVL.

For this clonotype: Since a far larger clone is one base different, this is likely a read error. The V gene is TRBV7-4, the J gene TRBJ2-7, with D possibly matching TRBD1 (6 bases). CDR1 and CDR2 from the germline V gene are SGHVT and SQSDAQ. The CDR3 totals 15 residues. Trimming cost V 6 bases and J 7 bases, with 22 bases left between them. CDR3 region: CASSATGAGDGEQYF. DNA for the CDR3: TGTGCCAGCAGTGCCACCGGGGCAGGGGATGGGGAGCAGTACTTC.

Turning to this clonotype: A far larger clone is one base from this, pointing to a likely read error. The chain has TRBV6-1 and TRBJ2-1; either TRBD1 or TRBD2 may supply D (5 bases each). The V gene's germline CDR1 is MNHNS and CDR2 SASEGT. This CDR3 comprises 17 residues. V was trimmed by 8 bases and J by 10 bases, leaving 30 bases between them. The CDR3 bases are TGTGCCAGCCTTCGGGACGAAGCGCCGGGGTTGGGATACGAGCAGTTCTTC. Its protein is CASLRDEAPGLGYEQFF.

Many counts were recorded for this clonotype. The chain couples TRBV4-1 to TRBJ2-3; the D call may be TRBD1 or TRBD2 (5 bases each). The length of the CDR3 is 15 residues. Germline assignment: CDR1 MGHRA and CDR2 YSYEKL. V shed 0 bases and J shed 10 bases, with 17 bases lying between them. The CDR3 region has the DNA TGCGCCAGCAGCCAAGATCAAATCGGGACGACAGCGCAGTATTTT. Translated, it gives CASSQDQIGTTAQYF.

The V call is TRBV29-1, the J call TRBJ2-2; possibly TRBD1 or TRBD2 for D (5 bases each). V was cut by 0 bases and J by 8 bases, with 16 bases left in between. Per the germline V gene, CDR1 is SQVTM and CDR2 is ANQGSEA. CDR3 length: 15 amino acids. The CDR3 nucleotides read TGCAGCGTTGAAGATCTCGGGACGGCCTCTGGGGAGCTGTTTTTT. Protein product: CSVEDLGTASGELFF.

This clonotype was counted at least ten times. The chain carries TRBV3-1 and TRBJ1-4; no clear D gene. Germline V gene sequence: CDR1 LGHDT, CDR2 YNNKEL (reference sequence). The germline V and J ends were trimmed by 2 bases and 8 bases, with 6 bases remaining between them. The CDR3 loop spans 12 amino acids. CDR3: CASSQLGEKLFF. The CDR3 region has the DNA TGTGCCAGCAGCCAACTAGGGGAAAAACTGTTTTTT.